The rows below give T cell receptor beta chains drawn from one sample of a study of blood T cell repertoires in COVID-19. Only in-frame clones appear in the TCRdb table, and some are missing; sequencing was by immunoSEQ multiplex PCR. The table lists 95,000 to 150,000 clones, about 87% of them singletons, with 25% to 35% in the top ten. The sequencing sample was made of peripheral blood. These receptors all stem from a woman aged 70-85 years with acute or convalescent COVID-19. CDR3s include the opening cysteine and the closing phenylalanine or tryptophan. Each record gives: clone size, D gene, J gene, V gene, CDR3 DNA, CDR3 protein. D genes are given only for firm matches. For some rows the clone size is stated as once, few or many, or as a class when expanded; others skip it.

clone size: -
D gene: TRBD1
J gene: TRBJ2-1
V gene: TRBV6-1
CDR3 DNA: TGTGCCAGCAGTGAAAGGGCAGGGGGCTACTACAATGAGCAGTTCTTC
CDR3 protein: CASSERAGGYYNEQFF

clone size: once
D gene: TRBD2
J gene: TRBJ2-5
V gene: TRBV19
CDR3 DNA: TGTGCCAGTAGTATAGACCCAGCGGGGGGGCAAGAGACCCAGTACTTC
CDR3 protein: CASSIDPAGGQETQYF

clone size: few
D gene: -
J gene: TRBJ2-2
V gene: TRBV2
CDR3 DNA: TGTGCCAGCAGTGAAACTCGGGGGGAGCTGTTTTTT
CDR3 protein: CASSETRGELFF

clone size: -
D gene: -
J gene: TRBJ2-2
V gene: TRBV19
CDR3 DNA: TGTGCCAGTAGTATCGGTAGGAACACCGGGGAGCTGTTTTTT
CDR3 protein: CASSIGRNTGELFF

clone size: -
D gene: -
J gene: TRBJ2-2
V gene: TRBV6-5
CDR3 DNA: TGTGCCAGCACCTCGCAGGGGTACACCGGGGAGCTGTTTTTT
CDR3 protein: CASTSQGYTGELFF

clone size: -
D gene: TRBD2
J gene: TRBJ2-2
V gene: TRBV30
CDR3 DNA: TGTGCCTGGACGGGTAGCGGGGGGTCGCTGTTTTTT
CDR3 protein: CAWTGSGGSLFF

clone size: -
D gene: -
J gene: TRBJ1-2
V gene: TRBV14
CDR3 DNA: TGTGCCAGCAGCCTACAGGGTTTCGGGAATGGCTACACCTTC
CDR3 protein: CASSLQGFGNGYTF

clone size: -
D gene: -
J gene: TRBJ2-3
V gene: TRBV7-9
CDR3 DNA: TGTGCCAGCAGCACGTCTCCTGTCCGGGTTGGCCCTAGCACAGATACGCAGTATTTT
CDR3 protein: CASSTSPVRVGPSTDTQYF

clone size: -
D gene: -
J gene: TRBJ1-1
V gene: TRBV28
CDR3 DNA: TGTGCCAGCAGTGCGAATCCTGAAGCTTTCTTT
CDR3 protein: CASSANPEAFF

clone size: -
D gene: TRBD1
J gene: TRBJ2-7
V gene: TRBV6-5
CDR3 DNA: TGTGCCAGCAGTTACGGCTCCGGGACAGGGGACTACGAGCAGTACTTC
CDR3 protein: CASSYGSGTGDYEQYF